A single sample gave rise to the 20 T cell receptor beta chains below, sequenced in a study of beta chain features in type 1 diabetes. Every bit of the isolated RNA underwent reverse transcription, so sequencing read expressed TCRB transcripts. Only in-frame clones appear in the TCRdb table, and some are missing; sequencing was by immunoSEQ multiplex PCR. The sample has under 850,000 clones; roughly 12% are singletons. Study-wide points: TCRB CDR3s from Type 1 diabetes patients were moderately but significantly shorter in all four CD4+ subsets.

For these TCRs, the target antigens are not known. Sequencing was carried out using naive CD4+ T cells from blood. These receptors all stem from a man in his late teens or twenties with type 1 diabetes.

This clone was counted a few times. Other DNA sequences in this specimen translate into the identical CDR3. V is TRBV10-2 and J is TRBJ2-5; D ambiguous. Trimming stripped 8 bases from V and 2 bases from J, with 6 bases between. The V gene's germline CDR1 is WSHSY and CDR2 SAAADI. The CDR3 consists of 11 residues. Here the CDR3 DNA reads TGCGCCAGCGGCACTCAAGAGACCCAGTACTTC. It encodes CASGTQETQYF.

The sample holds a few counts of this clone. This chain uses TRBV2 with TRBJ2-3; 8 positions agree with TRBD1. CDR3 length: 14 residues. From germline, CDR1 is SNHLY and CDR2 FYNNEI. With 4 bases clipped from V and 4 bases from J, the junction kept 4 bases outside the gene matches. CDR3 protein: CASSGQGFADTQYF. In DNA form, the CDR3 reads TGTGCCAGCAGTGGACAGGGGTTCGCAGATACGCAGTATTTT.

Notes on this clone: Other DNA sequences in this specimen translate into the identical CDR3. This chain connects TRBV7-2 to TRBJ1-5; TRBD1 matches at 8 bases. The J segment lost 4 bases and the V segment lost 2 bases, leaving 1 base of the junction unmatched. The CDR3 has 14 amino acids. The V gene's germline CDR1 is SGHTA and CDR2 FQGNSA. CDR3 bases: TGTGCCAGCAGCTTACGACAGGGGAATCAGCCCCAGCATTTT. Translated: CASSLRQGNQPQHF.

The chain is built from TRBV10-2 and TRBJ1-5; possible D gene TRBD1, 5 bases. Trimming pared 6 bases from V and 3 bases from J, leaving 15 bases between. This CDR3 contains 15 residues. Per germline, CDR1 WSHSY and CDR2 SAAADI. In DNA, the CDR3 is TGCGCCAGCAGCGAAACTACAGGTACCAATCAGCCCCAGCATTTT. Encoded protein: CASSETTGTNQPQHF.

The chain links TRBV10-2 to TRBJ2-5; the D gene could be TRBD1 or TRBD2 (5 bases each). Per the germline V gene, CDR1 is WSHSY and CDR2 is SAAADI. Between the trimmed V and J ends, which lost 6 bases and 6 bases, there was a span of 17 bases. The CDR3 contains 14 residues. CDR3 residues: CASRGDPSAQTQYF. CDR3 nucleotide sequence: TGCGCCAGCAGGGGGGACCCTTCAGCTCAGACCCAGTACTTC.

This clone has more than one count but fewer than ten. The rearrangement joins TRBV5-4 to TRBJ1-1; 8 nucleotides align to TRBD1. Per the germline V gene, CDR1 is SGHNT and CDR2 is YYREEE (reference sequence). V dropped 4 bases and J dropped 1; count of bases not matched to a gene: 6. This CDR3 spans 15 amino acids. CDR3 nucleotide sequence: TGTGCCAGCAGCGCCTCGGACAGGGAGAACACTGAAGCTTTCTTT. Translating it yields CASSASDRENTEAFF.

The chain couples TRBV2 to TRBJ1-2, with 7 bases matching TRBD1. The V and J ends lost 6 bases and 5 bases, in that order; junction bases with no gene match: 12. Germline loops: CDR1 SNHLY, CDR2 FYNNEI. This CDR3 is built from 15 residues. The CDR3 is CASRPPGLRGYGYTF. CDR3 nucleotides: TGTGCCAGCAGACCACCGGGACTCAGGGGGTATGGCTACACCTTC. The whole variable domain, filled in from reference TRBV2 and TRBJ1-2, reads EPEVTQTPSHQVTQMGQEVILRCVPISNHLYFYWYRQILGQKVEFLVSFYNNEISEKSEIFDDQFSVERPDGSNFTLKIRSTKLEDSAMYFCASRPPGLRGYGYTFGSGTRLTVV.

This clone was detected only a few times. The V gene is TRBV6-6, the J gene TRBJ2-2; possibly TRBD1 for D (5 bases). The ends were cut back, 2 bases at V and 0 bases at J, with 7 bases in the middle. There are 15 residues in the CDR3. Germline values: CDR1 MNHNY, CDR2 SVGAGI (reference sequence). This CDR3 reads CASSYDRANTGELFF. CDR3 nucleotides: TGTGCCAGCAGTTACGACAGAGCGAACACCGGGGAGCTGTTTTTT.

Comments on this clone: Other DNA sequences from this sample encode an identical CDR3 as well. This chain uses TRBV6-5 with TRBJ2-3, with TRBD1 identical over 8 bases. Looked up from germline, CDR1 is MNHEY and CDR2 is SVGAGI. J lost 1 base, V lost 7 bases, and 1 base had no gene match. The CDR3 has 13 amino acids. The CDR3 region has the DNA TGTGCCAGCACGACAGGGGGCACAGATACGCAGTATTTT. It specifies CASTTGGTDTQYF.

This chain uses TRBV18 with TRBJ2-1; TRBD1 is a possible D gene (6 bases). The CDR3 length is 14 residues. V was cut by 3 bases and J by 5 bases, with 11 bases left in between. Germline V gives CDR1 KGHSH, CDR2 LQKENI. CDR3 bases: TGTGCCAGCTCACCGGTTGAGGGGGACAATGAGCAGTTCTTC. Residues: CASSPVEGDNEQFF.

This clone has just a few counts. As DNA, the CDR3 is TGTGCCAGCAGTCCGACTGGTGGGGGTGGCCAGTTCTTC. Encoded protein: CASSPTGGGGQFF. The chain uses TRBV6-5 and TRBJ2-1; tentatively, D is TRBD1 or TRBD2 (5 bases each). The CDR3 runs to 13 residues. Germline V CDR1 and CDR2: MNHEY, SVGAGI. V was shortened by 5 bases and J by 13 bases, with 18 bases between the two germline ends.

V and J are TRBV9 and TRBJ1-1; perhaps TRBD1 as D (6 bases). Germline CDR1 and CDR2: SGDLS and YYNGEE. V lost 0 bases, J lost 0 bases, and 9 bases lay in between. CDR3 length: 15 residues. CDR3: CASSVAQGMNTEAFF. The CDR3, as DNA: TGTGCCAGCAGCGTAGCGCAGGGGATGAACACTGAAGCTTTCTTT.

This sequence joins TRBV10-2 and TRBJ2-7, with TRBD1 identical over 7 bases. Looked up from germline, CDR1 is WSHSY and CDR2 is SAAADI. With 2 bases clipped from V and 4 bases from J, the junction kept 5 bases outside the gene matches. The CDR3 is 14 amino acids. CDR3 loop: CASSEPGQIYEQYF. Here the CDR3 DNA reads TGCGCCAGCAGTGAGCCGGGACAGATTTACGAGCAGTACTTC.

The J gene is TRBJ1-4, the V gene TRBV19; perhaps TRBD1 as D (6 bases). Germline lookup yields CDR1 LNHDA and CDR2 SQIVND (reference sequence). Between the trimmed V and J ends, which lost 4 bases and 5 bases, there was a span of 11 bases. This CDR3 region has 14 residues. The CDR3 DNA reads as TGTGCCAGTAGTAGGGACATCCGGAATGAAAAACTGTTTTTT. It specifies CASSRDIRNEKLFF.

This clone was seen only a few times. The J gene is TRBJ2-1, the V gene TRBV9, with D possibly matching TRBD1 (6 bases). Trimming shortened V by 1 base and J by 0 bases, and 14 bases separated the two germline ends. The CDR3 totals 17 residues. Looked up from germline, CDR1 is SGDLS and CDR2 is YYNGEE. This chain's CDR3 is CASSVLGHASSYNEQFF. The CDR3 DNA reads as TGTGCCAGCAGCGTACTGGGACATGCGAGCTCCTACAATGAGCAGTTCTTC.

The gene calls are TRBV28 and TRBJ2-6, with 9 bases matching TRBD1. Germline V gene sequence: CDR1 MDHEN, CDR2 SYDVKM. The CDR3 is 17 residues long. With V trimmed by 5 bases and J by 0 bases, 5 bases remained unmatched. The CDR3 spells CASSGGQGISGANVLTF. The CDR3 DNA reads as TGTGCCAGCAGTGGCGGACAGGGGATCTCTGGGGCCAACGTCCTGACTTTC. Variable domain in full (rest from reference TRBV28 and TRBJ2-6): DVKVTQSSRYLVKRTGEKVFLECVQDMDHENMFWYRQDPGLGLRLIYFSYDVKMKEKGDIPEGYSVSREKKERFSLILESASTNQTSMYLCASSGGQGISGANVLTFGAGSRLTVL.

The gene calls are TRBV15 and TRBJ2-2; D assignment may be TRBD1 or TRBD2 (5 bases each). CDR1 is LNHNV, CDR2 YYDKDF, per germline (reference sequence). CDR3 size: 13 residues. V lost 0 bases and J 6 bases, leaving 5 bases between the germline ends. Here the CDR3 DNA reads TGTGCCACCAGCAGAGAGGGGGCCGGGGAGCTGTTTTTT. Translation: CATSREGAGELFF.

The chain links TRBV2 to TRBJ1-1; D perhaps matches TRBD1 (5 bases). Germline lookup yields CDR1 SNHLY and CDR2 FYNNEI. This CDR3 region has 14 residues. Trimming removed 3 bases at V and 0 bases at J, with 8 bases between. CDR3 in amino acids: CASSEGLMNTEAFF. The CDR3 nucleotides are TGTGCCAGCAGTGAGGGACTGATGAACACTGAAGCTTTCTTT.

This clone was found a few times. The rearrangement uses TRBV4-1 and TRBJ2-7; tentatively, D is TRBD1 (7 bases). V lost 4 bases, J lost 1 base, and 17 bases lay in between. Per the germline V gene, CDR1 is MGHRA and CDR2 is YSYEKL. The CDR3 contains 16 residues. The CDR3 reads CASSPIRQGGSYEQYF. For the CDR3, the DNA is TGCGCCAGCAGCCCAATCAGACAGGGAGGTTCCTACGAGCAGTACTTC.

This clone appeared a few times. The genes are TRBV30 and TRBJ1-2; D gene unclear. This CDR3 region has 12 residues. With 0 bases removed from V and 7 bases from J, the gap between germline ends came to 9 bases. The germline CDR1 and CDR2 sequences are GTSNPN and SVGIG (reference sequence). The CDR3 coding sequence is TGTGCCTGGAGTGTCGGGTCAGTTGGCTACACCTTC. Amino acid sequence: CAWSVGSVGYTF.